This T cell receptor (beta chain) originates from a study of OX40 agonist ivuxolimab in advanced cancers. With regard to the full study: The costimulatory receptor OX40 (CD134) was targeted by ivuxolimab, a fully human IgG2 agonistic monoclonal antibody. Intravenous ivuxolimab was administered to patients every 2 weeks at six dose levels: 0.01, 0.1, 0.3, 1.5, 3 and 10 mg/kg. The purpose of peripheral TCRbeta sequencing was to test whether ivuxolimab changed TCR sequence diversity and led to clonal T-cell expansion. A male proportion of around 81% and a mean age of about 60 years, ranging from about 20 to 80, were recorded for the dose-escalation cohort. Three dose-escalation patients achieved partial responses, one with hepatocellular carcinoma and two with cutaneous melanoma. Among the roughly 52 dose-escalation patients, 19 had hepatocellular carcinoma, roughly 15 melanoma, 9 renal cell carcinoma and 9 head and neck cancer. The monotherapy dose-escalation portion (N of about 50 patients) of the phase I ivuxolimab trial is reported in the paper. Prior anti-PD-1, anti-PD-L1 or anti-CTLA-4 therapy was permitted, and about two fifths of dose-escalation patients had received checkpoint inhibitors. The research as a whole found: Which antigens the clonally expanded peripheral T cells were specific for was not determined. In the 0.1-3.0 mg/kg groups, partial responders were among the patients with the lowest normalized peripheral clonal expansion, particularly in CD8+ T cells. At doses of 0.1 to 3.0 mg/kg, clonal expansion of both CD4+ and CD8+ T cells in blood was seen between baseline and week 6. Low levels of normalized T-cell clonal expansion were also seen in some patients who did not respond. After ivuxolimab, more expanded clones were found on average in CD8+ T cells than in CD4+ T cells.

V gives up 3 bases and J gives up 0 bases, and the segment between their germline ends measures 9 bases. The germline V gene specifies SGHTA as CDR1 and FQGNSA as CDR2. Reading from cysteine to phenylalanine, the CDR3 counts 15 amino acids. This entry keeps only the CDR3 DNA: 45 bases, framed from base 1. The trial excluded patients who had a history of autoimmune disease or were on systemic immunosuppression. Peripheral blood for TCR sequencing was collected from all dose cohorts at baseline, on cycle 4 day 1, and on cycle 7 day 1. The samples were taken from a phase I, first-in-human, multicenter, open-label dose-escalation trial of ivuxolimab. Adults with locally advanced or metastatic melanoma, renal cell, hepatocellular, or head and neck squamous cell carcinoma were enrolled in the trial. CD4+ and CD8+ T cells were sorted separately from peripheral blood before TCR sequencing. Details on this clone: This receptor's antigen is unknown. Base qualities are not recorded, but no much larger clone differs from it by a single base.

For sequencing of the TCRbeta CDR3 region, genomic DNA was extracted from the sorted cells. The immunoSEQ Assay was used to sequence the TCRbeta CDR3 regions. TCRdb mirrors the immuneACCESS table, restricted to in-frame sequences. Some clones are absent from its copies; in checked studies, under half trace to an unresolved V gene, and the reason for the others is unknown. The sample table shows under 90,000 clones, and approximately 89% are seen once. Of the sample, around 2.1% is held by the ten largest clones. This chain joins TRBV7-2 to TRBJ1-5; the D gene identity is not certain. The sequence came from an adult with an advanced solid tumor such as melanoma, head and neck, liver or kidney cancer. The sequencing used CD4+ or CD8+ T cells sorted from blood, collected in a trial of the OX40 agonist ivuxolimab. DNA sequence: TGTGCCAGCAGCTTGAGCCAACTTAGCAATCAGCCCCAGCATTTT. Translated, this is CASSLSQLSNQPQHF.